The source of this TCR beta chain is a study of beta chain features in type 1 diabetes (dated by TCRdb to 2017 to 2018). With respect to the entire study: Mean age, gender distribution, total cell number and subset yield were not different between patients and healthy donors. The study compared the TCRB repertoires of sorted circulating CD4+ T cell subsets in recently diagnosed type 1 diabetes patients with those in matched healthy donors. Whereas all 30 or so donors provided naive and central memory subsets, regulatory and stem cell-like memory subsets were isolated from just 8 patients and about 8 healthy donors. Across all samples, approximately 98,000,000 sorted cells were examined, and cell number per subset correlated strongly with RNA yield. Broader findings and caveats from the paper: Because cDNA was sequenced instead of genomic DNA, activated cells with high expression could be over-represented, although the groups did not differ in activation or CD3 levels. Patients with type 1 diabetes made fewer insertions and deleted more nucleotides at VDJ recombination sites, implying thymic rearrangement abnormalities. In all four CD4+ subsets, TCRB CDR3 length was moderately but significantly shorter in type 1 diabetes patients. HLA sub-analyses involved small numbers of individuals, so any influence of HLA type on TCRB rearrangement remained unresolved. PCR might favor shorter templates, but patient and control samples were amplified and corrected together, so any skew would affect both groups equally. Naive, central memory and regulatory TCRB repertoires appeared to be more alike among patients than among healthy donors.

Trimming costs V 2 bases and J 8 bases, and their ends lie 9 bases apart. According to the germline V gene, CDR1 reads SGHTA and CDR2 reads FQGNSA. Inclusive of the bounding cysteine and phenylalanine, the CDR3 is 12 residues long. Only the CDR3 DNA is retained, 36 bases long and in frame from the first base. A word on this clone: Its antigen is currently not known. No much larger clone is present one base from it, and per-base qualities are unavailable.

The High Capacity cDNA Reverse Transcription Kit was used to reverse transcribe all of the isolated RNA, meaning that expressed TCRB transcripts were what got sequenced. Deep immunoSEQ sequencing was applied to naive, central memory and regulatory T cell samples, giving an average of about 3.8 million total reads per sample. After sorted cells were lysed in RLT buffer, RNA was extracted with DNase-treated RNeasy Micro or Mini kits, with the choice depending on cell number. To prevent cross-contamination, each cell subset was processed individually, whereas patient and healthy donor samples were processed jointly. The immunoSEQ multiplex PCR was used to amplify TCRB sequences from cDNA, generating 87-bp fragments that spanned the CDR3 region. Amplicons were sequenced on the Illumina HiSeq platform. The paper's data handling went like this. Synthetic template baselines were used to correct PCR bias computationally, reads within Hamming distance 2 were collapsed, and singletons that could not be merged were discarded. Reads were aligned against IMGT to assign V, D and J genes, CDR3 length and insertions or deletions at six rearrangement sites. Within each subset, clonotype counts were normalized to sorted cell number, after which true diversity and Gini coefficients were computed with the tcR R package. The overlap coefficient, calculated on TCRB nucleotide sequences, was used to measure repertoire sharing. As a proxy for the pre-selection repertoire, out-of-frame TCRB sequences from naive cells were analyzed. TCRdb provides this immuneACCESS table in a form limited to in-frame rearrangements. Some clones are lacking; in checked studies, under half of them reflect an unresolved V gene, and why the rest are absent is not known. The V and J calls and clone size were taken over from that table, and D and trimming were inferred from the DNA. The sample has 140,000 or so clones on record, about 9.4% of them singletons. The ten largest make up roughly 1.3% of the sample.

From each donor, a single peripheral blood sample of approximately 120 mL on average was drawn into heparinised tubes. Using a panel that included CD45RO, CCR7, CD25, CD127, CD95 and CD27, naive, central memory, regulatory and stem cell-like memory CD4+ T cells were sorted on a BD FACSAria II. A purity above 95% was achieved for all sorted populations. PBMCs were isolated right away by Lymphoprep density gradient centrifugation and were stained directly, without culture. Samples were stained and sorted in pairs, with one healthy donor and one patient per experiment, so that batch effects were minimized.

This receptor was taken from a man aged 18 to 30 in good health. The specimen sequenced was naive CD4+ T cells from blood. This sample's cell subset or site label indicates: true naive CD4+ T cells. The chain is encoded by TRBV7-2 joined to TRBJ1-2; TRBD1 could be the D gene, as 6 bases match. The base sequence is TGTGCCAGCAGCTTACCCAGGGGAGGCTACACCTTC. Its protein is CASSLPRGGYTF.